Shown below are 14 T cell receptor beta chains from a single sample sequenced in a study of molecular identifiers for immune sequencing clone quantification. TCRdb itself ran the PCR reads through MiXCR, one entry per CDR3 protein. This table has 50,000 to 65,000 distinct CDR3 sequences, almost 25% appearing once. Sequencing used naive CD8+ T cells from blood, with Jurkat cell RNA spiked in. As to subset: FACS-sorted CD8+CD4-CCR7+CD45RA+ naive T cells. The receptors come from a human donor in good health. Some libraries in this study had Jurkat cell RNA spiked in.

There are many counts of this clonotype. This chain connects TRBV7-9 to TRBJ2-3, with 15 bases fitting TRBD2. CDR3 length: 19 residues. Germline CDR1 is SEHNR and CDR2 is FQNEAQ (reference sequence). V shed 4 bases and J 4 bases; nucleotides not matched to a gene: 12. The CDR3 DNA is TGTGCCAGCAGCTCCTACCGGACTAGCGGGAGGGAGGCGGCAGATACGCAGTATTTT. This gives the protein CASSSYRTSGREAADTQYF.

This clonotype was counted ten times or more. The chain recombines TRBV15 with TRBJ1-5; D is unresolved. The CDR3 is made up of 14 amino acids. V gave up 5 bases and J gave up 4 bases, with 12 bases separating them. Germline V lookup: CDR1 LNHNV, CDR2 YYDKDF (reference sequence). The CDR3 DNA sequence: TGTGCCACCAGCGGACCCCAAATGAATCAGCCCCAGCATTTT. Protein product: CATSGPQMNQPQHF.

This clonotype was counted many times. The V and J genes are TRBV6-2 or TRBV6-3 and TRBJ1-5; TRBD1 aligns across 7 bases. CDR3 length: 15 amino acids. With V trimmed by 0 bases and J by 3 bases, 2 bases remained unmatched. Per the germline V gene, CDR1 is MNHEY and CDR2 is SVGEGT. Here the CDR3 DNA reads TGTGCCAGCAGTTACTCACAGGGGAACAATCAGCCCCAGCATTTT. Its translation is CASSYSQGNNQPQHF.

This clonotype appeared many times. The J gene is TRBJ1-2, the V gene TRBV20-1; D is unclear. The CDR3 runs 14 residues. CDR1 and CDR2 from the germline V gene are DFQATT and SNEGSKA (reference sequence). The ends were cut back, 0 bases at V and 1 base at J, with 9 bases in the middle. In DNA, the CDR3 is TGCAGTGCTAGAGATGTAGAAAGTAACTATGGCTACACCTTC. It specifies CSARDVESNYGYTF.

As concerns this clonotype: This may come from a read error, since a much larger clone is one base off. The chain couples TRBV3-1 to TRBJ1-1, with unresolved D. The CDR3 consists of 16 residues. CDR1 LGHDT and CDR2 YNNKEL come from the germline V gene (reference sequence). The DNA of the CDR3 is TGTGCCAGCAGCCAATTGGTTCCAGGCTGGAACACTGAAGCTCTCTTT. Its translation: CASSQLVPGWNTEALF.

Turning to this clonotype: This clone may be a read error of a much larger clone one base away. The gene calls are TRBV2 and TRBJ2-2; 11 bases agree with TRBD1. The V gene's germline CDR1 is SNHLY and CDR2 FYNNEI. The CDR3 length is 17 residues. DNA of the CDR3: TGTGCCGGCAGTGAATGGACAGGGGGCTTGTACACCGGGGAGCTGTTTTTT. The encoded protein is CAGSEWTGGLYTGELFF. The full variable domain, rest sourced from reference TRBV2 and TRBJ2-2, is EPEVTQTPSHQVTQMGQEVILRCVPISNHLYFYWYRQILGQKVEFLVSFYNNEISEKSEIFDDQFSVERPDGSNFTLKIRSTKLEDSAMYFCAGSEWTGGLYTGELFFGEGSRLTVL.

This clonotype has a count of ten or more. The gene calls are TRBV2 and TRBJ1-1; tentatively, D is TRBD1 (5 bases). Trimming removed 8 bases from V and 3 bases from J, with 16 bases in between. The CDR3 has 14 amino acids. Germline CDR1 is SNHLY and CDR2 is FYNNEI. The CDR3 loop reads CASPWDGSDTEAFF. CDR3 DNA: TGTGCCAGCCCGTGGGACGGATCGGACACTGAAGCTTTCTTT.

This clonotype was detected many times. The chain has TRBV7-9 and TRBJ2-3; D not certain. This CDR3 comprises 12 residues. V dropped 3 bases and J dropped 2 bases, with 3 bases sitting between them. Germline-derived CDR1 and CDR2 are SEHNR and FQNEAQ (reference sequence). Here the CDR3 DNA reads TGTGCCAGCAGCTTCTACACAGATACGCAGTATTTT. As protein: CASSFYTDTQYF.

This clonotype was counted ten times or more. V usage is TRBV20-1 and J usage is TRBJ2-5, with D hard to call. V gave up 0 bases and J gave up 5 bases, with 16 bases separating them. The CDR3 length is 15 residues. Germline V gene data show CDR1 as DFQATT and CDR2 as SNEGSKA (reference sequence). The CDR3 reads CSARDVVASVETQYF. CDR3 DNA sequence: TGCAGTGCTAGAGATGTAGTAGCTTCTGTCGAGACCCAGTACTTC.

This clonotype was seen only a few times. The gene calls are TRBV12-5 and TRBJ2-3; the D gene is possibly TRBD2 (7 bases). Germline assignment: CDR1 LGHNT and CDR2 FRNRAP. The CDR3 contains 14 residues. V gave up 5 bases and J gave up 1 base, with 10 bases separating them. CDR3 protein: CASGGGGGTDTQYF. CDR3 in DNA: TGTGCTAGTGGTGGGGGGGGCGGCACAGATACGCAGTATTTT.

V and J are TRBV9 and TRBJ2-1; TRBD1 agrees at 12 bases. CDR1 is SGDLS, CDR2 YYNGEE, per germline. The trim removed 4 bases at V and 12 bases at J, leaving 14 bases unmatched. The CDR3 spans 16 residues. As DNA, the CDR3 is TGTGCCAGCAGCACCACCGGGACAGGGGGCTTGGGTGCGCAGTTCTTC. Its protein product is CASSTTGTGGLGAQFF.

The rearrangement uses TRBV29-1 and TRBJ1-1; D not resolved. The germline V gene encodes CDR1 SQVTM and CDR2 ANQGSEA. The CDR3 is 13 amino acids. The germline V and J ends were trimmed by 3 bases and 0 bases, with 8 bases remaining between them. The CDR3 bases are TGCAGCGTTGATACAGATATGAACACTGAAGCTTTCTTT. This codes for CSVDTDMNTEAFF.

Remarks on this clonotype: This may come from a read error, since a much larger clone is one base off. V is TRBV6-6 and J is TRBJ2-2; 8 positions agree with TRBD1. Germline CDR1 is MNHNY and CDR2 is SVGAGI (reference sequence). This CDR3 comprises 15 residues. CDR3 nucleotide sequence: TGTGCCAGCAGACAGACAGGGGACGGCACCGGGGAGCTGCTTTTT. Protein product: CASRQTGDGTGELLF.

This clonotype was detected ten times or more. The chain carries TRBV7-6 and TRBJ2-3, with 8 bases identical to TRBD2. Trimming at V came to 5 bases and at J to 5 bases, leaving 9 bases not matched to a gene. The CDR3 loop spans 15 amino acids. Looked up from germline, CDR1 is SGHVS and CDR2 is FNYEAQ. The CDR3 nucleotides read TGTGCCAGCAGCCTTGAGCGGGAGTTTAGAGATACGCAGTATTTT. Its translation is CASSLEREFRDTQYF. Full variable domain (remainder filled in from reference TRBV7-6 and TRBJ2-3): GAGVSQSPRYKVTKRGQDVALRCDPISGHVSLYWYRQALGQGPEFLTYFNYEAQQDKSGLPNDRFSAERPEGSISTLTIQRTEQRDSAMYRCASSLEREFRDTQYFGPGTRLTVL.